This T cell receptor (beta chain) was recorded in a study of OX40 agonist ivuxolimab in advanced cancers. Overall study context: While on treatment, patients had intravenous ivuxolimab at 0.01 to 10 mg/kg every 2 weeks. Prior therapy, whether anti-PD-1, anti-PD-L1 or anti-CTLA-4, was allowed, and about 40% had some. The study, taken as a whole, reports: At 0.1 to 3.0 mg/kg and by week 6, CD4+ and CD8+ T cells in the blood had expanded clonally.

On cycle 4 day 1 and cycle 7 day 1, as well as at baseline, blood was sampled. CDR1 and CDR2 from the germline V gene are SGHRS and YFSETQ. Trimming took off 0 bases at V and 2 bases at J, with 6 bases between the two ends. The length of the CDR3 is 14 residues. The repertoire was sequenced with immunoSEQ multiplex PCR; TCRdb's copy has only in-frame clones and lacks some. The table shows roughly 120,000 clones, with about nine tenths occurring only once. As regards this clone: The antigen is undetermined.

V and J are TRBV5-1 and TRBJ1-5; D is uncertain. Sample: CD4+ or CD8+ T cells sorted from blood, taken in a trial of the OX40 agonist ivuxolimab. This receptor was taken from an adult with an advanced solid tumor such as melanoma, head and neck, liver or kidney cancer. CDR3 in amino acids: CASSLGARNQPQHF. In DNA, the CDR3 is TGCGCCAGCAGCTTGGGGGCACGCAATCAGCCCCAGCATTTT. The full variable domain, its missing parts supplied by reference TRBV5-1 and TRBJ1-5, is KAGVTQTPRYLIKTRGQQVTLSCSPISGHRSVSWYQQTPGQGLQFLFEYFSETQRNKGNFPGRFSGRQFSNSRSEMNVSTLELGDSALYLCASSLGARNQPQHFGDGTRLSIL.